These 6 T cell receptor beta chains share one sample of origin, sequenced in a study of cytomegalovirus exposure and HLA in healthy donors. Primers: 60 Vbeta forward and 13 Jbeta reverse. TCRdb keeps only in-frame clones here, not all; method: immunoSEQ multiplex PCR. The profile covers about 160,000 clones, with roughly 83% appearing a single time and 0.95% to 1.3% taken by the ten largest. Specimen: PBMCs. All receptors come from a man aged 25 to 40 in good health and CMV-seronegative.

This sequence joins TRBV4-3 and TRBJ2-7, with D hard to call. Germline CDR1 is LGHNA and CDR2 is YSLEER. Trimming pared 0 bases from V and 0 bases from J, leaving 18 bases between. This CDR3 contains 18 residues. CDR3 sequence (DNA): TGCGCCAGCAGCCAAGATACATCGCTACAGCTTCTCTCCTACGAGCAGTACTTC. The encoded protein is CASSQDTSLQLLSYEQYF.

In DNA form, the CDR3 reads TGTGCCAGCAGCTTGGGGTGGAGCGGCCAGCCCCAGCATTTT. It yields the protein CASSLGWSGQPQHF. This chain connects TRBV7-2 to TRBJ1-5; D is ambiguous. The CDR3 runs 14 residues. The germline V gene encodes CDR1 SGHTA and CDR2 FQGNSA. Trimming took 3 bases from V and 7 from J, leaving 13 bases between them.

This chain links TRBV27 with TRBJ2-7, with 7 nucleotides matching TRBD2. The V segment lost 6 bases and the J segment 3 bases; nucleotides outside the gene matches: 8. Germline V lookup: CDR1 MNHEY, CDR2 SMNVEV (reference sequence). The CDR3 has 14 amino acids. This CDR3 reads CASREAGRGYEQYF. As DNA, the CDR3 is TGTGCCAGCAGGGAAGCGGGGAGGGGCTACGAGCAGTACTTC.

The J gene is TRBJ2-7, the V gene TRBV27; 11 nucleotides align to TRBD2. The V gene's germline CDR1 is MNHEY and CDR2 SMNVEV (reference sequence). Germline trimming cut 3 bases from V and 0 bases from J; bases unmatched to any gene: 1. This CDR3 comprises 15 residues. CDR3 protein: CASSFGTSGSYEQYF. Here the CDR3 DNA reads TGTGCCAGCAGTTTTGGGACTAGCGGCTCCTACGAGCAGTACTTC.

This clone occurred once. Within the sample, other DNA sequences also encode this same CDR3. This chain connects TRBV5-1 to TRBJ1-1, with 7 bases aligning to TRBD1. From germline, CDR1 is SGHRS and CDR2 YFSETQ. With 2 bases clipped from V and 1 base from J, the junction kept 2 bases outside the gene matches. The CDR3 is made up of 14 amino acids. In nucleotides, the CDR3 is TGCGCCAGCAGCTTAGGGACAGCGAACACTGAAGCTTTCTTT. It codes for CASSLGTANTEAFF.

The rearrangement links TRBV2 to TRBJ2-1; the match to TRBD1 covers 7 bases. The CDR3 contains 15 residues. Germline values: CDR1 SNHLY, CDR2 FYNNEI. V shed 7 bases, J shed 1 base, and the junction held 7 bases outside the gene matches. CDR3 bases: TGTGCCAGCATATCAGGGGGTAGGTCCTACAATGAGCAGTTCTTC. Translation gives CASISGGRSYNEQFF.